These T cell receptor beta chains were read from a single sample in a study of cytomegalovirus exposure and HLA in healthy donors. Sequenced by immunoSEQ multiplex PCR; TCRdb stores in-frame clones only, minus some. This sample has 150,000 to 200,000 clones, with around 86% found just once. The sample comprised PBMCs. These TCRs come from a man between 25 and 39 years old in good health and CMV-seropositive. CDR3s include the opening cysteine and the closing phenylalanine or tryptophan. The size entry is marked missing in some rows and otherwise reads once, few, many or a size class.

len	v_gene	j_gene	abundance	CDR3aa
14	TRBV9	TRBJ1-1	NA	CASSITGTGTEAFF
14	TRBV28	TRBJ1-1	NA	CASSARTAFTEAFF
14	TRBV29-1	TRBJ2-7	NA	CSVGLGRSSYEQYF
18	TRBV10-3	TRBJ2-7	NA	CAISESWASGRANYEQYF
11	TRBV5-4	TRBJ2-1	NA	CASSFNNEQFF
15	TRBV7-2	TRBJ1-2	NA	CASSFYRVGDYGYTF
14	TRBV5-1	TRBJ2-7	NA	CASKPRDRGDEQYF
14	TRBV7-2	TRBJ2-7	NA	CASSSTVANYEQYF
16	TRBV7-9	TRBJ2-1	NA	CASSIPSSGVYNEQFF
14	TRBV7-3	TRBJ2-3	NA	CASSLGLNTDTQYF
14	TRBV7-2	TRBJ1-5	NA	CAVSLRGNNQPQHF
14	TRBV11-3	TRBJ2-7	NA	CASSVGQDIHEQYF
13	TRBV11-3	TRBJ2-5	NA	CASSRGGKETQYF
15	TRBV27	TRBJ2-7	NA	CASSRSLGPHYEQYF
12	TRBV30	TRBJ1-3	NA	CAWSVEGNTIYF
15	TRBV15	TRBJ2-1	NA	CATSRDLYLANEQFF
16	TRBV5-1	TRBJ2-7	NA	CASSLTVSAGDYEQYF
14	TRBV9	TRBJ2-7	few	CASSPLGSSYEQYF
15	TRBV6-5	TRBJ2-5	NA	CASSPRGVGAETQYF
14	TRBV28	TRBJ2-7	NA	CASRAGDRSHEQYF
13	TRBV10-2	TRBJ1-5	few	CASSEQGREPQHF
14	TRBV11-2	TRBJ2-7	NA	CASSFGTDSYEQYF
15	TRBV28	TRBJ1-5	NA	CASSLLDRVNQPQHF
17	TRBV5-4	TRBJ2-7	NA	CASRPERASGRSYEQYF
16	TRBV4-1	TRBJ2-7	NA	CASSQDGTSANYEQYF
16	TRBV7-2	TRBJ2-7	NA	CASSSTPGLAPGEQYF